This T cell receptor (beta chain) was retrieved from a study of blood T cells in healthy people across ages. A remark on this clonotype: Its antigen is not identified.

For the second PCR, which ran for about 7 to 11 cycles, a sample-barcoded 5' primer and a J-beta primer mix were used. Via MiXCR, TCRdb re-called the 5' RACE reads, giving one row per CDR3 protein. Among about 1 million distinct CDR3 sequences listed, under 55% were seen once. Overall study results and limits: Higher diversity and more naive CD4+ cells were features of long-lived donors, compared to aged donors.

The CDR3 has 15 residues. Germline CDR1 and CDR2: MNHEY and SMNVEV (reference sequence). V lost 2 bases and J lost 9, with 17 bases in between. This rearrangement joins TRBV27 to TRBJ2-1; possible D gene TRBD2, 6 bases. Sequenced material: blood. This clonotype was sampled from a woman aged 60 to 75 in good health. CDR3 sequence (DNA): TGTGCCAGCAGTTTAGGGCAGGGAGGCTTTGGTGAGCAGTTCTTC. Its translation is CASSLGQGGFGEQFF.